One and the same sample provided the 19 T cell receptor beta chains below, sequenced in a study of technical replicates of blood from a few donors. Assay: immunoSEQ multiplex PCR; the TCRdb copy retains only in-frame clones and omits some. The data hold around 80,000 clones, with 95% to 98% observed a single time. Sequencing input: T cells isolated from PBMCs. These TCRs come from a human donor in good health.

This sequence joins TRBV2 and TRBJ1-1; 8 bases are a match to TRBD1. The V gene's germline CDR1 is SNHLY and CDR2 FYNNEI. This CDR3 spans 15 amino acids. V shed 5 bases and J 5 bases; nucleotides not matched to a gene: 10. The CDR3 loop reads CASSRIPTGGTEAFF. The CDR3 nucleotides are TGTGCCAGCAGTAGAATACCTACAGGGGGAACTGAAGCTTTCTTT.

The rearrangement uses TRBV6-5 and TRBJ2-1, with 8 bases matching TRBD2. The length of the CDR3 is 15 residues. The ends lost 2 bases at V and 4 bases at J; junction bases unmatched: 4. CDR1 is MNHEY, CDR2 SVGAGI, per germline. The CDR3 coding sequence is TGTGCCAGCAGTTACGCACTAGCGGCGTACAATGAGCAGTTCTTC. Protein product: CASSYALAAYNEQFF.

This clone occurred a few times. The chain uses TRBV5-1 and TRBJ1-2, with 7 nucleotides matching TRBD1. The V and J ends lost 4 bases and 5 bases, in that order; junction bases with no gene match: 11. CDR3 length equals 15 residues. CDR1 and CDR2 from the germline V gene are SGHRS and YFSETQ. CDR3 sequence (DNA): TGCGCCAGCAGCCGAATCGGGACAGCGAATTATGGCTACACCTTC. Protein product: CASSRIGTANYGYTF.

This chain links TRBV4-1 with TRBJ2-7; TRBD2 matches 10 bases. In germline, CDR1 is MGHRA, CDR2 YSYEKL. The CDR3 runs 18 residues. The junction had 12 bases not matched to a gene; V was cut back by 0 bases and J by 4 bases. The chain's CDR3 is CASSQDSGTSAGSYEQYF. CDR3 coding DNA: TGCGCCAGCAGCCAAGATTCCGGGACTAGCGCGGGTTCTTACGAGCAGTACTTC.

J is TRBJ2-7 and V is TRBV11-1, with D perhaps TRBD2 (5 bases). Germline V gene data show CDR1 as SGHAT and CDR2 as FQDESV (reference sequence). Trimming took off 4 bases at V and 6 bases at J, with 22 bases between the two ends. The CDR3 sequence is 16 residues long. The CDR3 sequence: CASSSSRAGLWREQYF. CDR3 DNA: TGTGCCAGCAGCTCCTCCCGGGCGGGCCTTTGGCGCGAGCAGTACTTC.

The chain joins TRBV2 to TRBJ1-1, with 8 bases aligning to TRBD1. The CDR3 has 14 residues. Germline values: CDR1 SNHLY, CDR2 FYNNEI. V gave up 10 bases and J gave up 3 bases; unmatched junction bases: 10. The CDR3 nucleotides are TGTGCCAACCCTCGACAGGGGCGGGACACTGAAGCTTTCTTT. Encoded protein: CANPRQGRDTEAFF. Complete variable domain (other parts from reference TRBV2 and TRBJ1-1): EPEVTQTPSHQVTQMGQEVILRCVPISNHLYFYWYRQILGQKVEFLVSFYNNEISEKSEIFDDQFSVERPDGSNFTLKIRSTKLEDSAMYFCANPRQGRDTEAFFGQGTRLTVV.

The V call is TRBV9, the J call TRBJ2-5, with D perhaps TRBD2 (5 bases). The CDR3 runs 14 residues. The V end was cut by 0 bases, the J end by 5 bases, with 11 bases between. Germline CDR1 and CDR2: SGDLS and YYNGEE. The CDR3 is CASSVGGYEETQYF. CDR3 sequence (DNA): TGTGCCAGCAGCGTAGGAGGGTATGAGGAGACCCAGTACTTC.

The chain carries TRBV11-2 and TRBJ1-5; 7 bases line up with TRBD1. The CDR3 has 15 amino acids. Germline CDR1 reads SGHAT; CDR2 reads FQNNGV. The J segment lost 4 bases and the V segment lost 7 bases, leaving 10 bases of the junction unmatched. CDR3 bases: TGTGCCAGCAACGCGCCAGGGGGGTTAAATCAGCCCCAGCATTTT. Translation: CASNAPGGLNQPQHF.

In DNA, the CDR3 is TGTGCCAGCAGACCCTCCTCCCTCCGGGGTACTGAAGCTTTCTTT. Translating it yields CASRPSSLRGTEAFF. The V gene is TRBV2, the J gene TRBJ1-1; D not certain. The CDR3 covers 15 residues. V lost 6 bases, J lost 5 bases, and 19 bases lay in between. CDR1 and CDR2 (germline): SNHLY, FYNNEI. Full variable domain (outside the CDR3, taken from reference TRBV2 and TRBJ1-1): EPEVTQTPSHQVTQMGQEVILRCVPISNHLYFYWYRQILGQKVEFLVSFYNNEISEKSEIFDDQFSVERPDGSNFTLKIRSTKLEDSAMYFCASRPSSLRGTEAFFGQGTRLTVV.

V and J are TRBV4-3 and TRBJ1-4; 9 bases fit TRBD1. Per germline, CDR1 LGHNA and CDR2 YSLEER. With 3 bases clipped from V and 6 bases from J, the junction kept 11 bases outside the gene matches. The CDR3 contains 17 residues. The DNA for the CDR3 is TGCGCCAGCAGCCAGAATCCGGGACAGGGCTTTGATGAAAAACTGTTTTTT. Translating it yields CASSQNPGQGFDEKLFF.

This sequence joins TRBV9 and TRBJ2-3; D is unclear. This CDR3 is 12 amino acids long. Looked up from germline, CDR1 is SGDLS and CDR2 is YYNGEE. The ends were cut back, 3 bases at V and 4 bases at J, with 6 bases in the middle. CDR3 in amino acids: CASSAEADTQYF. In DNA, the CDR3 is TGTGCCAGCAGCGCAGAGGCAGATACGCAGTATTTT.

This clone was seen just once. In DNA, the CDR3 is TGTGCCTACCGGGACAGGGGTTCTCCCTACGAGCAGTACTTC. The encoded protein is CAYRDRGSPYEQYF. V and J are TRBV30 and TRBJ2-7; 10 nucleotides agree with TRBD1. Germline V lookup: CDR1 GTSNPN, CDR2 SVGIG (reference sequence). The CDR3 contains 14 residues. V dropped 7 bases and J dropped 2; count of bases not matched to a gene: 8.

This sequence joins TRBV27 and TRBJ2-1, with D tentatively TRBD1 (5 bases). This CDR3 is built from 15 residues. Looked up from germline, CDR1 is MNHEY and CDR2 is SMNVEV (reference sequence). Trimming stripped 5 bases from V and 3 bases from J, with 14 bases between. CDR3 in amino acids: CASSKTVSFYNEQFF. Written as DNA, the CDR3 is TGTGCCAGCAGTAAGACAGTGTCTTTCTACAATGAGCAGTTCTTC.

The J gene is TRBJ1-1, the V gene TRBV10-1, with 7 bases fitting TRBD1. The CDR3 is made up of 14 amino acids. Germline CDR1 reads WNHNN; CDR2 reads SYGVQD (reference sequence). Trimming took 2 bases from V and 3 from J; bases not matched to a gene: 3. Here the CDR3 DNA reads TGCGCCAGCAGTGAGCAGGGGGGACACACTGAAGCTTTCTTT. Translation: CASSEQGGHTEAFF.

The rearrangement joins TRBV5-4 to TRBJ2-5; 7 bases line up with TRBD2. After removal of 3 bases from V and 5 bases from J, the junction contained 10 bases not matched to a gene. CDR1 is SGHNT, CDR2 YYREEE, per germline (reference sequence). The length of the CDR3 is 15 residues. The CDR3 DNA follows: TGTGCCAGCAGCTCTCCTCTAGCGGTCGGGGAGACCCAGTACTTC. It specifies CASSSPLAVGETQYF.

V usage is TRBV9 and J usage is TRBJ2-5, with 10 positions matching TRBD1. Unmatched junction bases numbered 4, after V lost 3 bases and J lost 5 bases. The CDR3 is 14 residues long. Germline CDR1 and CDR2: SGDLS and YYNGEE. Here the CDR3 reads CASSGTGGFETQYF. CDR3 nucleotide sequence: TGTGCCAGCAGCGGGACAGGGGGGTTCGAGACCCAGTACTTC.

The gene calls are TRBV19 and TRBJ1-2, with TRBD1 as a possible D gene (6 bases). The CDR3 loop spans 13 amino acids. The V and J ends lost 2 bases and 8 bases respectively, with 12 bases between them. Germline values: CDR1 LNHDA, CDR2 SQIVND (reference sequence). The DNA for the CDR3 is TGTGCCAGTAGTATATCACCAGGGGACGGCTACACCTTC. It specifies CASSISPGDGYTF.

V is TRBV7-2 and J is TRBJ2-1; 10 nucleotides agree with TRBD2. The CDR3 length is 18 residues. The V and J ends lost 5 bases and 4 bases, in that order; junction bases with no gene match: 14. Germline CDR1 and CDR2: SGHTA and FQGNSA. The CDR3 sequence: CASSPLAPQREGYNEQFF. Written as DNA, the CDR3 is TGTGCCAGCAGCCCCTTAGCGCCCCAGCGGGAGGGTTACAATGAGCAGTTCTTC.

V gene TRBV7-3 combines with J gene TRBJ2-7; 8 bases are shared with TRBD1. V lost 4 bases and J lost 7; bases outside the gene matches: 12. Germline V CDR1 and CDR2: SGHTA, FQGTGA. The CDR3 has 15 amino acids. CDR3 in DNA: TGTGCCAGCAGCTCGCTACCTCAGGGGGCTGGAGAGCAGTACTTC. Its protein product is CASSSLPQGAGEQYF.